Included here is one TCR beta chain sequence, with context. What it binds is unknown. There were eight separate reactions per sample in which cDNA was made. Using the 5' RACE reads, TCRdb records one entry per CDR3 protein without DNA. The sample table includes 300,000 to 350,000 distinct CDR3 sequences. This record belongs to a study of monozygotic twins with inflammatory bowel disease. Study outcomes and limitations: Clonotype sharing was lower in IBD patients than healthy twins, most markedly with disease activity. Among IBD patients, TCRbeta diversity (inverse Simpson) was lower than in healthy co-twins. No difference in repertoire similarity was seen between concordant and discordant twins, possibly because power was limited.

The CDR3 is 17 residues long. CDR1 and CDR2 (germline): MGHDK, SYGVNS. This TCR derives from a human donor with ulcerative colitis or Crohn's disease, or a healthy co-twin of an affected twin (not recorded which). V and J are TRBV25-1 and TRBJ1-4; the D gene TCRdb calls, TRBD1, cannot be checked with no DNA. Sequencing input: blood. CDR3 residues: CASSRGQGAGGNEKLFF.